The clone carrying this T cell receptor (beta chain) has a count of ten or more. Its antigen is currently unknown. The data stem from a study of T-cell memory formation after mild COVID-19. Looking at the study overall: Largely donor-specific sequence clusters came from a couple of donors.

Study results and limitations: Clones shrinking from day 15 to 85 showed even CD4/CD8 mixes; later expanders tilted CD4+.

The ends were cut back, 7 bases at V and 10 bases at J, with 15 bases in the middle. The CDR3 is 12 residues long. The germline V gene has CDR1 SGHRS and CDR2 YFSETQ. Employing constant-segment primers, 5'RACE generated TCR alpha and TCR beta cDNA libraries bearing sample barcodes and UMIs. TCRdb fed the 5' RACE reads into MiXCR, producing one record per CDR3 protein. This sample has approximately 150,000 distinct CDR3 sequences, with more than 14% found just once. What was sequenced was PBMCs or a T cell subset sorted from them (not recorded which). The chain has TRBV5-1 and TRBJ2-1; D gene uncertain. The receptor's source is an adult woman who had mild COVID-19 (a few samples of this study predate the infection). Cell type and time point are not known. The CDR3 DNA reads TGCGCCAGCCGTTTTGGGGAATTGGAGCAGTTCTTC. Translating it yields CASRFGELEQFF.